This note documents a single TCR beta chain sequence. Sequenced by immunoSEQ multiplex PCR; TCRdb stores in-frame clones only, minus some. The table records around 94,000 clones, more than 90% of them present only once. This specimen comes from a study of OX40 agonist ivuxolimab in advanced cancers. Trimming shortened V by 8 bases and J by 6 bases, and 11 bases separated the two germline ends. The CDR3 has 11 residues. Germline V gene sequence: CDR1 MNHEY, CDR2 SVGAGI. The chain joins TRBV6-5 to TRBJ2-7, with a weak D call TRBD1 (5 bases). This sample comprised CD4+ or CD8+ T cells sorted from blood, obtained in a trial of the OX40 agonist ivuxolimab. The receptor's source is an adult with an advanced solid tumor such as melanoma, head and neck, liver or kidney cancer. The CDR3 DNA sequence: TGTGCCAGCGGACAAGATATCGAGCAGTACTTC. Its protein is CASGQDIEQYF.